The present T cell receptor beta chain was sequenced within a study of identical twins. The study, taken as a whole, reports: Some out-of-frame alpha sequences were shared by twins, and these showed excess low generation probability.

TCRdb recomputed calls from the 5' RACE reads with MiXCR, one row per CDR3 protein. The sample lists about 470,000 distinct CDR3 sequences, more than 20% occurring once. This clonotype was picked up a small number of times. What it binds is not known. This sample was shared with a second study, whose subject was T cells expressing NK-cell markers. That source reports: Repertoire data for TCR beta were derived from sorted T cells (CD3+CD56+NKG2C+, CD3+CD56+NKG2C- and CD3+CD56-NKG2C+).

This TCR was sampled from a woman between 18 and 29 years old in good health. The specimen sequenced was CD4+ T cells sorted from blood.

The CDR3 region has the DNA TGTGCCAGCACCCTCGGGGCGGTAAACACTGAAGCTTTCTTT. Protein: CASTLGAVNTEAFF. V usage is TRBV6-1 and J usage is TRBJ1-1, with D possibly TRBD1 on 5 matching bases. Germline V gene data show CDR1 as MNHNS and CDR2 as SASEGT. Trimming removed 7 bases from V and 2 bases from J, with 14 bases in between. The CDR3 consists of 14 residues.